This TCR beta chain was recorded in a study of blood T cells in healthy people across ages. V trimming: 5 bases; J trimming: 4 bases; junction bases outside the gene matches: 9. Germline V lookup: CDR1 SQVTM, CDR2 ANQGSEA. The CDR3 length is 14 residues. A second about 6 to 12 cycle PCR used barcoded and J-beta primers. Carrying 12 random nucleotides, a template-switch adaptor labeled each individual cDNA molecule. TCRdb reprocessed the 5' RACE reads with MiXCR, giving one entry per CDR3 protein. The sample includes under 2 million distinct CDR3 sequences, 30% to 40% of them seen just once. Individuals who donated were healthy Caucasians from Russia aged about 6 to 100.

The sequenced material came from blood. This clonotype originated in a woman aged 25 to 45 in good health. The V and J genes are TRBV29-1 and TRBJ2-7; 9 bases map to TRBD2. CDR3 sequence (DNA): TGCAGCGTTAAAATAGCGGGAGTAGGGTACGAGCAGTACTTC. The encoded protein is CSVKIAGVGYEQYF.